The clone carrying this TCR beta chain was seen more than once but under ten times. The antigen is unknown. A J-beta primer mix and a sample-barcoded 5' primer were used in a second PCR of about 6 to 12 cycles. TCRdb processed the 5' RACE reads anew with MiXCR; each CDR3 protein has one entry. This table has hundreds of thousands of distinct CDR3 sequences, roughly 21% appearing once. The data were taken from a study of blood T cells in healthy people across ages. Findings and caveats of the study: Long-lived donors exceeded aged donors in naive CD4+ cells and diversity.

After removal of 11 bases from V and 2 bases from J, the junction contained 4 bases not matched to a gene. The CDR3 is made up of 12 amino acids. CDR1 is MDHEN, CDR2 SYDVKM, per germline. The chain links TRBV28 to TRBJ2-7; TRBD1 matches at 9 bases. Input material: blood. The receptor was isolated from a man aged 65-85 years in good health. The CDR3: CAAGDRAYEQYF. The CDR3 bases are TGTGCCGCCGGGGACAGGGCCTACGAGCAGTACTTC. The complete variable domain, with remaining parts taken from reference TRBV28 and TRBJ2-7, reads DVKVTQSSRYLVKRTGEKVFLECVQDMDHENMFWYRQDPGLGLRLIYFSYDVKMKEKGDIPEGYSVSREKKERFSLILESASTNQTSMYLCAAGDRAYEQYFGPGTRLTVT.